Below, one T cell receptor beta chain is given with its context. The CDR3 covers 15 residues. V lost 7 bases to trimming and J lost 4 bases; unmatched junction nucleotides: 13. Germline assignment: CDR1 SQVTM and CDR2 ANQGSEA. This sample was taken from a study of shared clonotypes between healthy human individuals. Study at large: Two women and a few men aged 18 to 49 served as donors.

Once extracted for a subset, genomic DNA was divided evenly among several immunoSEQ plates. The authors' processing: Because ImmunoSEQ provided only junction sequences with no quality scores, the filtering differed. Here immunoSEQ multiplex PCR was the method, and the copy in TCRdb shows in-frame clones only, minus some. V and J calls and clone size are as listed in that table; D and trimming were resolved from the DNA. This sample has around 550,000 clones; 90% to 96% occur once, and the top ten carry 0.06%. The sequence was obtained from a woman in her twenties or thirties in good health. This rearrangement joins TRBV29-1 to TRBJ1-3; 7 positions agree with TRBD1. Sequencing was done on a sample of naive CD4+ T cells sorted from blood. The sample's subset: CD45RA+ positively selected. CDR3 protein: CSAYSDRTRGNTIYF. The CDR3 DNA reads TGCAGCGCATACTCGGACAGGACGAGGGGAAACACCATATATTTT.